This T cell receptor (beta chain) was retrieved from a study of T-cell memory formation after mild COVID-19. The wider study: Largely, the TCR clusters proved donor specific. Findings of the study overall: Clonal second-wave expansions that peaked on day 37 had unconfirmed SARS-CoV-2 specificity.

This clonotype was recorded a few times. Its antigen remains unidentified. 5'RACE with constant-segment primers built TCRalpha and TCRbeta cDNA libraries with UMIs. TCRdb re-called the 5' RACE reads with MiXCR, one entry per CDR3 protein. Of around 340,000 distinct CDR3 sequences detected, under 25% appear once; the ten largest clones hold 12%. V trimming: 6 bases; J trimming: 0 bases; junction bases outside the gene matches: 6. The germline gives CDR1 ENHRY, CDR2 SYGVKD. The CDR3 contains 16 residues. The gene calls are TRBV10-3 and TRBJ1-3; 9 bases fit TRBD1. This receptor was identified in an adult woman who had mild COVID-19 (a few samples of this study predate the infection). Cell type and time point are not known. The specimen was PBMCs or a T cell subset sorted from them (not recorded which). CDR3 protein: CAISPGQGASGNTIYF. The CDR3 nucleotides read TGTGCCATCAGCCCGGGACAGGGTGCCTCTGGAAACACCATATATTTT.